This T cell receptor (beta chain) was sequenced for a study of T cells in women clearing cervical HPV infection. As concerns this clone: The CDR3 goes on 3 residues after the read ends, and that part is filled in from the germline J gene.

The CDR3 has 14 residues. Germline lookup yields CDR1 LNHDA and CDR2 SQIVND (reference sequence). Only in-frame clones appear in the TCRdb table, and some are missing; sequencing was by immunoSEQ multiplex PCR. Here the sample table reports some 20,000 clones. The gene calls are TRBV19 and TRBJ2-3; 8 bases are a match to TRBD1. The sequencing input was blood buffy coat. The receptor's source is a woman aged 18 to 75 with a cervical HPV16 infection that either progressed to CIN3+ or cleared (not recorded which). The CDR3 loop is CASSGQGGNQPQYF. The part of the CDR3 DNA that was read is TGTGCCAGTAGCGGACAGGGAGGAAATCAGCCG.